This record concerns one TCR beta chain sequence. Its antigen remains unknown. The data were taken from a study of cytomegalovirus exposure and HLA in healthy donors. Broader study findings: Rarity held for most TCR sequences, but there were some public TCRs that occurred in many donors. A missense variant in DCLRE1C was later tied to TCR beta V- and J-gene trimming.

60 Vbeta and 13 Jbeta primers were used in PCR. The table came from immunoSEQ multiplex PCR; TCRdb's copy has only in-frame clones and leaves some out. Of about 160,000 clones detected, roughly 80% appear once; the ten largest clones hold under 1.5%. Germline CDR1 and CDR2: SGHRS and YFSETQ. The CDR3 spans 15 residues. Unmatched junction bases numbered 2, after V lost 0 bases and J lost 4 bases. Sequencing was performed on PBMCs. This TCR derives from a woman in her thirties in good health and CMV-seronegative. The chain joins TRBV5-1 to TRBJ1-3, with 9 bases identical to TRBD1. CDR3 nucleotide sequence: TGCGCCAGCAGCTTGGACAGGGGGCCCGGAAACACCATATATTTT. It encodes CASSLDRGPGNTIYF.